The TCR beta chain described here comes from a study of T cell responses to AZD1222 COVID-19 vaccine. The V gene lost 2 bases and the J gene lost 4 bases, with 12 bases spanning the gap. The V gene's germline CDR1 is SGHTA and CDR2 FQGNSA. This CDR3 comprises 14 residues. Sequenced by immunoSEQ multiplex PCR; TCRdb stores in-frame clones only, minus some. The sample shows about 150,000 clones, approximately 87% of them seen only once. The sequence derives from an adult who received the AZD1222 COVID-19 vaccine. The chain is built from TRBV7-2 and TRBJ2-7; D tentatively reads TRBD1 or TRBD2 (5 bases each). Sequencing was performed on peripheral blood, taken 28 days after the second AZD1222 dose. CDR3: CASSLWGTAYEQYF. The CDR3, as DNA: TGTGCCAGCAGCTTATGGGGGACCGCTTACGAGCAGTACTTC.